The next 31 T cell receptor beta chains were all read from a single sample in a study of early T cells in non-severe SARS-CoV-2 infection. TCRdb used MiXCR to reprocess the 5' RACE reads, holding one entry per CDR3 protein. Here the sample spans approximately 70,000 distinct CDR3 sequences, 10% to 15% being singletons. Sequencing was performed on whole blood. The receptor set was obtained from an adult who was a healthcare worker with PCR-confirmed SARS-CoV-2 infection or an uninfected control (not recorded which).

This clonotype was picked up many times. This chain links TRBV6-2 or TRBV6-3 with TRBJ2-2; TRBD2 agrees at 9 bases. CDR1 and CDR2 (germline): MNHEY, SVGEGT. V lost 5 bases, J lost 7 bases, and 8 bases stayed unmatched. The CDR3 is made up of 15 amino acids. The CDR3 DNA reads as TGTGCCAGCAGTCGCATAGCGGGAGAGGTCGGGGAGCTGTTTTTT. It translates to CASSRIAGEVGELFF.

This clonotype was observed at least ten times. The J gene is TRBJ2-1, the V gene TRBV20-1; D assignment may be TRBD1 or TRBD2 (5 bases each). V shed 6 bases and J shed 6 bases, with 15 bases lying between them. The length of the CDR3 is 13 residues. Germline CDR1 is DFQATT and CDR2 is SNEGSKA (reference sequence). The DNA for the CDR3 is TGCAGTGCCTGGGACCGCCTTTTCAATGAGCAGTTCTTC. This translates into CSAWDRLFNEQFF.

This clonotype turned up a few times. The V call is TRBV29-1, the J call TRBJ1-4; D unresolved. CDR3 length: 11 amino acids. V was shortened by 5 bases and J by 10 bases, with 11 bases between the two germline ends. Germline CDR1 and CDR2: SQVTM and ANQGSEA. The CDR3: CSVTFEGKLFF. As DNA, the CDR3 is TGCAGCGTTACGTTCGAGGGAAAACTGTTTTTT.

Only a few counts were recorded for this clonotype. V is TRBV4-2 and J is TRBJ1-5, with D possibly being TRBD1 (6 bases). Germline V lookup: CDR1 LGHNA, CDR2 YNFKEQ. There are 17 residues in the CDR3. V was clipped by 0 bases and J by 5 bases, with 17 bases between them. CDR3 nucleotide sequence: TGTGCCAGCAGCCAAGATAGGGACAAACCGGGAGATCAGCCCCAGCATTTT. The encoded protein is CASSQDRDKPGDQPQHF.

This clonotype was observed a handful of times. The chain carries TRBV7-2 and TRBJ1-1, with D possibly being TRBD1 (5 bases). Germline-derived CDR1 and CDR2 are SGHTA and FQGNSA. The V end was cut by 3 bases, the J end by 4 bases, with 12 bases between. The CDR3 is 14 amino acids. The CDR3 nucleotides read TGTGCCAGCAGCTTGCGGGGGGGGATCACTGAAGCTTTCTTT. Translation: CASSLRGGITEAFF.

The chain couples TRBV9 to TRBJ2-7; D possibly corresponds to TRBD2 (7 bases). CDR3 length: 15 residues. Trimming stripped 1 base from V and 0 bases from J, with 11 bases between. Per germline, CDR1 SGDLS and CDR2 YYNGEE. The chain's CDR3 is CASSVSGGGSYEQYF. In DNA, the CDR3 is TGTGCCAGCAGCGTATCGGGGGGCGGCTCCTACGAGCAGTACTTC.

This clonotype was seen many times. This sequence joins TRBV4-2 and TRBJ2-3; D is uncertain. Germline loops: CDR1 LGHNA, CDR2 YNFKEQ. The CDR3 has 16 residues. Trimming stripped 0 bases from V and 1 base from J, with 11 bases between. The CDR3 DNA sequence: TGTGCCAGCAGCCAAGAGTCACCTCCTCGCACAGATACGCAGTATTTT. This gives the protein CASSQESPPRTDTQYF.

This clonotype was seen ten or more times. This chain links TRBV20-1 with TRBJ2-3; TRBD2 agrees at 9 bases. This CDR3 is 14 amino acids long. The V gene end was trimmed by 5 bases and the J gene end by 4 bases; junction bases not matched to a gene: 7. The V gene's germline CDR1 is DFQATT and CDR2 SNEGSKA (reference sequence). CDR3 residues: CSACSGSTPDTQYF. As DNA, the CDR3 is TGCAGTGCTTGTAGCGGGAGTACCCCAGATACGCAGTATTTT.

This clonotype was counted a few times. Here the CDR3 DNA reads TGCGCCAGCAGTGGGTTCCCGGGACAGCAAGAGACCCAGTACTTC. Protein sequence: CASSGFPGQQETQYF. The chain uses TRBV10-1 and TRBJ2-5; 7 positions agree with TRBD1. Trimming at V came to 4 bases and at J to 2 bases, leaving 7 bases not matched to a gene. This CDR3 contains 15 residues. CDR1 WNHNN and CDR2 SYGVQD come from the germline V gene (reference sequence).

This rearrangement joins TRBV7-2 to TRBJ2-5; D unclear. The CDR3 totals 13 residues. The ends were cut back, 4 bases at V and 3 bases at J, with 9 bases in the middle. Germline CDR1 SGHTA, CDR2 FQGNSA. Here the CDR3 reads CASSSDREETQYF. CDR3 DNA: TGTGCCAGCAGCTCGGACCGTGAAGAGACCCAGTACTTC.

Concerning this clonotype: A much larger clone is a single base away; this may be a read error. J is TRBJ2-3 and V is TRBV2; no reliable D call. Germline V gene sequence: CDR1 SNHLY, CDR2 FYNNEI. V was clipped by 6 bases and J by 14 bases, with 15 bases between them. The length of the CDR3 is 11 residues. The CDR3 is CASRSTERRYF. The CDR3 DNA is TGTGCCAGCAGATCTACCGAAAGGCGGTATTTT.

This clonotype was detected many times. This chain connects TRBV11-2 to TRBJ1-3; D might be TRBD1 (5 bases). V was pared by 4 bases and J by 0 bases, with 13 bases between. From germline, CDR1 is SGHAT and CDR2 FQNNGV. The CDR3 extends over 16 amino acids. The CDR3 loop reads CASSSLRGSSGNTIYF. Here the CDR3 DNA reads TGTGCCAGCAGCTCGTTGCGGGGCAGCTCTGGAAACACCATATATTTT.

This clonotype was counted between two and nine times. The CDR3 DNA reads as TGTGCCAGCACCGGAACGTGGGGAGGGGGCATTGATGAGCAGTTCTTC. Translated: CASTGTWGGGIDEQFF. The genes are TRBV2 and TRBJ2-1; the D gene could be TRBD1 or TRBD2 (7 bases each). This CDR3 comprises 16 residues. Trimming pared 7 bases from V and 8 bases from J, leaving 24 bases between. Germline V gene lookup returns CDR1 SNHLY and CDR2 FYNNEI.

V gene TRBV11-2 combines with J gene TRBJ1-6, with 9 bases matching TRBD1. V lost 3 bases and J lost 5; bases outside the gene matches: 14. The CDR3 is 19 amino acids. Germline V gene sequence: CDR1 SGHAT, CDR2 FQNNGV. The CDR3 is CASSFRLFGQGTDNSPLHF. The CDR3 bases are TGTGCCAGCAGCTTCCGTCTTTTCGGACAGGGGACCGATAATTCACCCCTCCACTTT.

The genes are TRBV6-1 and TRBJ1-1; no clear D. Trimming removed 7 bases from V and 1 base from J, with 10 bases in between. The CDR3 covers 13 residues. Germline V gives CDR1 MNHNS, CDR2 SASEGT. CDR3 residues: CASKWQSNTEAFF. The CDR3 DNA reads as TGTGCCAGCAAGTGGCAATCGAACACTGAAGCTTTCTTT.

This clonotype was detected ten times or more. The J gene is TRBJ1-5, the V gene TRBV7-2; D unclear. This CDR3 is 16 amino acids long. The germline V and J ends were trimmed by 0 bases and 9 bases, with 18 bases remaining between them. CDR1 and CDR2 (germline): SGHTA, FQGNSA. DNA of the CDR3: TGTGCCAGCAGCTTAGCGGCCGGAGTGGGAGCGGGGCCCCAGCATTTT. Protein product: CASSLAAGVGAGPQHF.

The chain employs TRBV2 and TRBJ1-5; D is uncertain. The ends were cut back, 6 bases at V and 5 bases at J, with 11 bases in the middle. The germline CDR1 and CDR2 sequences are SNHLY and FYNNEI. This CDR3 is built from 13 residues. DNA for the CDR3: TGTGCCAGCAGCGTCTACGGGGATCAGCCCCAGCATTTT. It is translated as CASSVYGDQPQHF.

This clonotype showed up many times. CDR3 loop: CASRLNGGFEQYF. The CDR3 DNA reads TGTGCCAGCAGACTGAATGGAGGGTTCGAGCAGTACTTC. The V and J genes are TRBV7-9 and TRBJ2-7, with TRBD2 as a possible D gene (6 bases). CDR3 length: 13 amino acids. Germline V gene data show CDR1 as SEHNR and CDR2 as FQNEAQ (reference sequence). V was pared by 6 bases and J by 6 bases, with 15 bases between.

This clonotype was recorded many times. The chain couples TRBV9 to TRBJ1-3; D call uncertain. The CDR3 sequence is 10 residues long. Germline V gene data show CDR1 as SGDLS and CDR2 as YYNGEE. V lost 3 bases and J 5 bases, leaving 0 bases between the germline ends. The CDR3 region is CASSGNTIYF. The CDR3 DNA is TGTGCCAGCAGCGGAAACACCATATATTTT.

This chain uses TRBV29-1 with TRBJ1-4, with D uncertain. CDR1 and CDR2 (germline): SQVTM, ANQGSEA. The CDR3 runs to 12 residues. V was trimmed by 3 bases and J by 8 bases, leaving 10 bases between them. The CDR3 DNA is TGCAGCGTTGATATCGGCGGGGAAAAACTGTTTTTT. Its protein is CSVDIGGEKLFF. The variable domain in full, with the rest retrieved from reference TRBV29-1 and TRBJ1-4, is SAVISQKPSRDICQRGTSLTIQCQVDSQVTMMFWYRQQPGQSLTLIATANQGSEATYESGFVIDKFPISRPNLTFSTLTVSNMSPEDSSIYLCSVDIGGEKLFFGSGTQLSVL.

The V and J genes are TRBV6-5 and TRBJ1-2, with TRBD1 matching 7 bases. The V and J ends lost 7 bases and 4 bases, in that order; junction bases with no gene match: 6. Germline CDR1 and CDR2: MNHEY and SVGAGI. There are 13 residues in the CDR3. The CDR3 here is CASTERQGYGYTF. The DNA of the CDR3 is TGTGCCAGCACCGAAAGACAGGGCTATGGCTACACCTTC.

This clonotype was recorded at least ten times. CDR3 in amino acids: CAWGYQQETQYF. The CDR3, as DNA: TGTGCCTGGGGGTACCAACAAGAGACCCAGTACTTC. This chain connects TRBV30 to TRBJ2-5, with D uncertain. Trimming stripped 5 bases from V and 2 bases from J, with 9 bases between. The germline gives CDR1 GTSNPN, CDR2 SVGIG (reference sequence). There are 12 residues in the CDR3.

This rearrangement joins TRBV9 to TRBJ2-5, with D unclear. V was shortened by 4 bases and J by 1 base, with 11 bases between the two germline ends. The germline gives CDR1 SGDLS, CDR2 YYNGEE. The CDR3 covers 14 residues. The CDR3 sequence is CASSPSGFQETQYF. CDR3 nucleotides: TGTGCCAGCAGCCCTTCAGGATTCCAAGAGACCCAGTACTTC.

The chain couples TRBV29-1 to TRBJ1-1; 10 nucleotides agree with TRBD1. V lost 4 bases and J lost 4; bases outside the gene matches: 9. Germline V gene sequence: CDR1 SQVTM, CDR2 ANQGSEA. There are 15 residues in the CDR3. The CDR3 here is CSVVGDRGFVTEAFF. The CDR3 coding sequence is TGCAGCGTTGTAGGGGACAGGGGTTTTGTCACTGAAGCTTTCTTT.

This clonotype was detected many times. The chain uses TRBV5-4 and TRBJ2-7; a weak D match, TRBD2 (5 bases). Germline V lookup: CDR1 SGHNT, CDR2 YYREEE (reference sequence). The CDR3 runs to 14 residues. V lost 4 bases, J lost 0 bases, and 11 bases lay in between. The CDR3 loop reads CASSPGSYSYEQYF. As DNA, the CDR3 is TGTGCCAGCAGCCCGGGGAGTTACTCCTACGAGCAGTACTTC.

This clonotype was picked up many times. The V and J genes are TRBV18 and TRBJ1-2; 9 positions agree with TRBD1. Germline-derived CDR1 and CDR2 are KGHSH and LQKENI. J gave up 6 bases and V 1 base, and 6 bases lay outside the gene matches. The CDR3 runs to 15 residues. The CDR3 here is CASSPLLRQGDGYTF. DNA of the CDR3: TGTGCCAGCTCACCACTCCTGAGACAGGGGGATGGCTACACCTTC.

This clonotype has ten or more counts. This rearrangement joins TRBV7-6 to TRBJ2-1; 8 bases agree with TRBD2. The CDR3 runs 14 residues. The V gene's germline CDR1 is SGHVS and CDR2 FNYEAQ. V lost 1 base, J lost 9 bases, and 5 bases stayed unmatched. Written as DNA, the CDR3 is TGTGCCAGCAGCTTAGGCGGGGGGCCCCGTGAGCAGTTCTTC. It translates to CASSLGGGPREQFF.

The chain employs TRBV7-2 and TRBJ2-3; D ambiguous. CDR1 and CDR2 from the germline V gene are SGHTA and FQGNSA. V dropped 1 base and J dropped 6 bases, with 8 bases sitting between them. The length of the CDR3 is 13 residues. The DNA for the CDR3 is TGTGCCAGCAGCTTAGATAAATCCGATACGCAGTATTTT. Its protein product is CASSLDKSDTQYF.

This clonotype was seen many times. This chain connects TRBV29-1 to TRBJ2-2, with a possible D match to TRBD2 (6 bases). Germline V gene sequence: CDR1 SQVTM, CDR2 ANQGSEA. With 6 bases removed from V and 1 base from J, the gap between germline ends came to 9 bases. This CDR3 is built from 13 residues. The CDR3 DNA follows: TGCAGCGTCATTAGCGGGAACACCGGGGAGCTGTTTTTT. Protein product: CSVISGNTGELFF.

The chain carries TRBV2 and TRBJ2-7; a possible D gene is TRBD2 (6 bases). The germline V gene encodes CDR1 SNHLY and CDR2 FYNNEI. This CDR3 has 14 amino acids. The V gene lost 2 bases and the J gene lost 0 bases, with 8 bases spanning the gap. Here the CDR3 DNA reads TGTGCCAGCAGTGAATGGAGGGTCTCCTACGAGCAGTACTTC. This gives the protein CASSEWRVSYEQYF.

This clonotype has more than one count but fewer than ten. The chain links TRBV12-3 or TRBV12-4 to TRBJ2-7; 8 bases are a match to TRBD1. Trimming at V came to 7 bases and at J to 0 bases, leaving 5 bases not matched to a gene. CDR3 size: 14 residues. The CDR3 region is CASNGQGSSYEQYF. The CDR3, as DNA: TGTGCCAGCAATGGACAGGGAAGCTCCTACGAGCAGTACTTC.